This TCR beta chain originates from a study of blood T cell repertoires in COVID-19. Using immunoSEQ multiplex PCR, the repertoire was profiled, and TCRdb retains in-frame clones only, with some absent. The sample holds tens of thousands of clones, approximately 86% seen once. This CDR3 has 14 amino acids. CDR1 is LNHDA, CDR2 SQIVND, per germline (reference sequence). Trimming removed 7 bases at V and 8 bases at J, with 20 bases between. Sequencing used peripheral blood. The rearrangement links TRBV19 to TRBJ1-2; D might be TRBD1 (6 bases). This TCR came from a human donor with active COVID-19. The donor label of this sample is uncertain. The CDR3 region is CASTPAGDYSGYTF. In DNA form, the CDR3 reads TGTGCCAGTACCCCCGCAGGGGACTATTCGGGCTACACCTTC.